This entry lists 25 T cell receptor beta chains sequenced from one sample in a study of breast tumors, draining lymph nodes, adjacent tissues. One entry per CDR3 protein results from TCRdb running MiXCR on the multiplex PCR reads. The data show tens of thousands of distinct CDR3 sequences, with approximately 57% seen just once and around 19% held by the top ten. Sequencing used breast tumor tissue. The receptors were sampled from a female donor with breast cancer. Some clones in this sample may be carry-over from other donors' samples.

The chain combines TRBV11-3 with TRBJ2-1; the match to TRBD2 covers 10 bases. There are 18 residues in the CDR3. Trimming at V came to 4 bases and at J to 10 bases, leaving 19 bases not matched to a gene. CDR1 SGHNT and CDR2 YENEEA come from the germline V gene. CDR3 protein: CASSSSGSERGGPEEQFF. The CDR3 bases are TGTGCCAGCAGCTCTAGTGGATCGGAGCGGGGGGGTCCCGAAGAGCAGTTCTTC.

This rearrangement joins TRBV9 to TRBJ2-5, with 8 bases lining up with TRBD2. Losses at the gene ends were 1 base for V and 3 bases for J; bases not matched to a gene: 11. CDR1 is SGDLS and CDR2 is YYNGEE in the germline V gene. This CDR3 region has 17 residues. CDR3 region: CASSVYYTGGGKETQYF. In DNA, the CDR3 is TGTGCCAGCAGCGTATATTACACCGGGGGGGGAAAAGAGACCCAGTACTTC. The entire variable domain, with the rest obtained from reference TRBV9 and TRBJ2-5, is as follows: DSGVTQTPKHLITATGQRVTLRCSPRSGDLSVYWYQQSLDQGLQFLIQYYNGEERAKGNILERFSAQQFPDLHSELNLSSLELGDSALYFCASSVYYTGGGKETQYFGPGTRLLVL.

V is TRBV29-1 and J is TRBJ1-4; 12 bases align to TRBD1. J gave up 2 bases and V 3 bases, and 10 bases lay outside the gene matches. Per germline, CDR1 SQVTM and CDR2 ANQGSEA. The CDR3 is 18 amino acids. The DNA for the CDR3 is TGCAGCGTTGATAGCGGGTACGGGACAGGGGGCACTAATGAAAAACTGTTTTTT. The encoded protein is CSVDSGYGTGGTNEKLFF.

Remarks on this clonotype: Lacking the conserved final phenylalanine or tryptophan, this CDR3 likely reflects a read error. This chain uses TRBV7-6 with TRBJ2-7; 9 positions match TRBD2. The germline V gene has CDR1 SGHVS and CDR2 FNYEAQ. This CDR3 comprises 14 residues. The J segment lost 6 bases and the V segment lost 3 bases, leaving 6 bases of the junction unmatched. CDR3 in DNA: TGTGCCAGCAGCTTTCTGTCTAGCGGGGTCGAGCAGTACCTC. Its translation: CASSFLSSGVEQYL.

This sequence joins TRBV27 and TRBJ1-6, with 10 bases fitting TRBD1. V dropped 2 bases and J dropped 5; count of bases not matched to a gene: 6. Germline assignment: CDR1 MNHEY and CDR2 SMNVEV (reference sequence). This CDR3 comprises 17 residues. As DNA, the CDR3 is TGTGCCAGCAGTTTAGACAGGGGGCTTAAGGATAATTCACCCCTCCACTTT. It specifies CASSLDRGLKDNSPLHF.

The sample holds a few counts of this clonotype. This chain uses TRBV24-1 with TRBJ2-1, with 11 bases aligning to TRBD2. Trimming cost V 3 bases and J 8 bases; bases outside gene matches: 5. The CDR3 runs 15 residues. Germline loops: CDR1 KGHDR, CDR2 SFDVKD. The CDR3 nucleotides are TGTGCCACCAGTGATACCATACTAGCGGGAGATGAGCAGTTCTTC. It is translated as CATSDTILAGDEQFF.

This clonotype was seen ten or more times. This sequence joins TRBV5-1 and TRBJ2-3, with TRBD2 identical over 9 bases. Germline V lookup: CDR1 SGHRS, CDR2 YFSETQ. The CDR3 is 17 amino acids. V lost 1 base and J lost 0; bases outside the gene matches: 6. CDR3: CASSLTSGGLSTDTQYF. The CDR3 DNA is TGCGCCAGCAGCTTGACCAGCGGGGGGCTTAGCACAGATACGCAGTATTTT. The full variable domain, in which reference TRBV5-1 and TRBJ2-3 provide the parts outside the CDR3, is KAGVTQTPRYLIKTRGQQVTLSCSPISGHRSVSWYQQTPGQGLQFLFEYFSETQRNKGNFPGRFSGRQFSNSRSEMNVSTLELGDSALYLCASSLTSGGLSTDTQYFGPGTRLTVL.

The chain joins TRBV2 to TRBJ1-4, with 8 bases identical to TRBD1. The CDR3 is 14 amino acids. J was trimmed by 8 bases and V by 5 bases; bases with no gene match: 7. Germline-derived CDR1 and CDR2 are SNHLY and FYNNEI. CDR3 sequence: CASSLDRGGEKLFF. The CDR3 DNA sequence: TGTGCCAGCAGTTTAGACAGGGGAGGAGAAAAACTGTTTTTT.

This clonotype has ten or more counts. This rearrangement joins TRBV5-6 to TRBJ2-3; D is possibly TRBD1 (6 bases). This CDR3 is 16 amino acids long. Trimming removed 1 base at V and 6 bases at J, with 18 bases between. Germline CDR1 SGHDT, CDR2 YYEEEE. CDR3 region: CASSLRSGANIDTQYF. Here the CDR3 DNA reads TGTGCCAGCAGCTTGAGGTCAGGGGCGAACATCGATACGCAGTATTTT.

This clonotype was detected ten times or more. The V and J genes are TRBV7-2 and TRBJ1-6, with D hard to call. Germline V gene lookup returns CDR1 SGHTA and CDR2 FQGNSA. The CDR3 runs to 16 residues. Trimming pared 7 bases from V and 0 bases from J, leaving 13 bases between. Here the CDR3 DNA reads TGTGCCAGCACCAAGGGAGGCAGCTCCTATAATTCACCCCTCCACTTT. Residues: CASTKGGSSYNSPLHF. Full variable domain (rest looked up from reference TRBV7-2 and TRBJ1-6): GAGVSQSPSNKVTEKGKDVELRCDPISGHTALYWYRQSLGQGLEFLIYFQGNSAPDKSGLPSDRFSAERTGGSVSTLTIQRTQQEDSAVYLCASTKGGSSYNSPLHFGNGTRLTVT.

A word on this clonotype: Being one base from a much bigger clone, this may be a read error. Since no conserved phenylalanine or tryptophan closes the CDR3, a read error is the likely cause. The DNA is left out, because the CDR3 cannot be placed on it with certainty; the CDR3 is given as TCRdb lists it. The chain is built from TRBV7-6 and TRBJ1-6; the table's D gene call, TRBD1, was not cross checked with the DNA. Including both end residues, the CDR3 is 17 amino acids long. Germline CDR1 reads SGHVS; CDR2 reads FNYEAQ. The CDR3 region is CASSPEGGLSYNSPPHL.

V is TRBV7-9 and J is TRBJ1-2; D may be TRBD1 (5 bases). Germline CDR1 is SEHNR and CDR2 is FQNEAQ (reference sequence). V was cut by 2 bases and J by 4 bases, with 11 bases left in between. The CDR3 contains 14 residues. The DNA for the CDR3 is TGTGCCAGCAGCTTAAAGGCAGGGAGCTATGGCTACACCTTC. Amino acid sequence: CASSLKAGSYGYTF.

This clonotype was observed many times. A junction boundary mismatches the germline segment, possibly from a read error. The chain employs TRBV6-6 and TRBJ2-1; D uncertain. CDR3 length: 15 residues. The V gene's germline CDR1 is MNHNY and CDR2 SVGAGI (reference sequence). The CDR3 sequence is CASSHSTPSYNEQFF. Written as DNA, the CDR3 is TGTGCCAGCAGTCACTCGACTCCCTCCTACAATGAGCAGTTCTTC.

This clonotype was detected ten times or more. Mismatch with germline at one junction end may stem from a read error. The DNA of the CDR3 is TGTGCCAGCAGTCACTCGACTAGCGGGACCTACGAGCAGTACTTC. Amino acid sequence: CASSHSTSGTYEQYF. V gene TRBV6-2 or TRBV6-3 combines with J gene TRBJ2-7; 11 bases line up with TRBD2. The CDR3 consists of 15 residues. The germline gives CDR1 MNHEY, CDR2 SVGEGT.

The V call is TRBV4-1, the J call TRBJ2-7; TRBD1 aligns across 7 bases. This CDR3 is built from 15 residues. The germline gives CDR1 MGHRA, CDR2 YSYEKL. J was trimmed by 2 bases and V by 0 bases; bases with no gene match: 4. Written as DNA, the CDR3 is TGCGCCAGCAGCCAAGATCCCGGACAGGCCTACGAGCAGTACTTC. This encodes CASSQDPGQAYEQYF.

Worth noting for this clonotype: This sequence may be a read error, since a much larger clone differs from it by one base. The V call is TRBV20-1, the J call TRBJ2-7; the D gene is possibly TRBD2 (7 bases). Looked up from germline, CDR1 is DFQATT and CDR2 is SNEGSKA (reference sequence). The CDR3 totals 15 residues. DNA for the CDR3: TGCGGTGCTAGAGATGGGGGGGGGGCCGGATACGAGCAGTACTTC. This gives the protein CGARDGGGAGYEQYF.

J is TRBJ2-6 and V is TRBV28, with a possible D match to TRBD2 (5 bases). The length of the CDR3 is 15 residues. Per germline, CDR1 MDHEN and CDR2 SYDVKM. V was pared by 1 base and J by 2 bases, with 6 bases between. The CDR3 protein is CASSLSGAGANVLTF. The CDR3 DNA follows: TGTGCCAGCAGTTTATCCGGGGCTGGGGCCAACGTCCTGACTTTC.

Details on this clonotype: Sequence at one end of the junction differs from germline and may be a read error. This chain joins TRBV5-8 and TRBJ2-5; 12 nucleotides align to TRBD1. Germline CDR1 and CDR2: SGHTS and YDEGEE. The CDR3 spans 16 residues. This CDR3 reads CAGSLEGQGARKTQYF. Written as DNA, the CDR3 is TGCGCCGGCAGCTTGGAGGGACAGGGGGCAAGGAAGACCCAGTACTTC. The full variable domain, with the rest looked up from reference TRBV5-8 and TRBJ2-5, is EAGVTQSPTHLIKTRGQQATLRCSPISGHTSVYWYQQALGLGLQFLLWYDEGEERNRGNFPPRFSGRQFPNYSSELNVNALELEDSALYLCAGSLEGQGARKTQYFGPGTRLLVL.

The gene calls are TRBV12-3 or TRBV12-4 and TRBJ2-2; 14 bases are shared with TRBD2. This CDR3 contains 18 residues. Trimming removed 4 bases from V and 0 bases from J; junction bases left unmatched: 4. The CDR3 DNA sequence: TGTGCCAGCAGTTCCCCGACTAGCGGGGGGGCGAACACCGGGGAGCTGTTTTTT. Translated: CASSSPTSGGANTGELFF.

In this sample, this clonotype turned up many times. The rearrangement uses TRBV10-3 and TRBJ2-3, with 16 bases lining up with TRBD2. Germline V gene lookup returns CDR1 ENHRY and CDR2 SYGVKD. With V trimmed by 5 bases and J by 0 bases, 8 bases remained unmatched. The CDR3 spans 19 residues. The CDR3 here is CAISYPGLAGGPSTDTQYF. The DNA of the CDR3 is TGTGCCATCAGTTACCCGGGACTAGCGGGGGGGCCGAGCACAGATACGCAGTATTTT.

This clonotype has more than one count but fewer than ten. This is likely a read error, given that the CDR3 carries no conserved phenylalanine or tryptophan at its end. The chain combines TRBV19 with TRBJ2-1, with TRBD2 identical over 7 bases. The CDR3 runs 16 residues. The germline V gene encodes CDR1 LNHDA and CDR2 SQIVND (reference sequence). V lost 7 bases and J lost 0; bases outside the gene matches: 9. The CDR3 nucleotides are TGTGCCAGTACCGGTGCAGGCGGGAGCTCCTACAATGAGCAGTTCTCC. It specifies CASTGAGGSSYNEQFS.

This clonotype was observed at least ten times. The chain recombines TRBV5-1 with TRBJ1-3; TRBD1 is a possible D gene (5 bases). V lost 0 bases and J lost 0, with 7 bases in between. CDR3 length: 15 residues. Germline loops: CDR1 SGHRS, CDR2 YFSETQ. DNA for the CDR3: TGCGCCAGCAGCTTGGGGGGGGTCTCTGGAAACACCATATATTTT. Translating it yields CASSLGGVSGNTIYF. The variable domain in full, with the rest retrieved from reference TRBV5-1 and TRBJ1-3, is KAGVTQTPRYLIKTRGQQVTLSCSPISGHRSVSWYQQTPGQGLQFLFEYFSETQRNKGNFPGRFSGRQFSNSRSEMNVSTLELGDSALYLCASSLGGVSGNTIYFGEGSWLTVV.

In nucleotides, the CDR3 is TGTGCCAGCAGTGCGGGGCTAGCGGGGGCGGGAGATACGCAGTATTTT. Translation gives CASSAGLAGAGDTQYF. The V gene is TRBV7-9, the J gene TRBJ2-3; the match to TRBD2 covers 10 bases. Germline V lookup: CDR1 SEHNR, CDR2 FQNEAQ (reference sequence). This CDR3 is 16 amino acids long. V dropped 6 bases and J dropped 5; count of bases not matched to a gene: 11.

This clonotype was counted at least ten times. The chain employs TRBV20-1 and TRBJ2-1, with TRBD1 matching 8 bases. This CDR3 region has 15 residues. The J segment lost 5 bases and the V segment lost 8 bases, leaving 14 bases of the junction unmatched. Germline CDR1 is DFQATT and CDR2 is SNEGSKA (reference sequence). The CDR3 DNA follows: TGCAGTCCTTCTGGAGTGACAGGGGCAGACAATGAGCAGTTCTTC. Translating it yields CSPSGVTGADNEQFF.

The CDR3 coding sequence is TGTGCCAGCAGCCTTGAGCCGGGGCCCGAGCAGTACTTC. It specifies CASSLEPGPEQYF. The chain couples TRBV11-3 to TRBJ2-7; D is perhaps TRBD1 or TRBD2 (5 bases each). The CDR3 covers 13 residues. In germline, CDR1 is SGHNT, CDR2 YENEEA. The ends were cut back, 5 bases at V and 6 bases at J, with 14 bases in the middle.